A single TCR beta chain is shown here with its context. Antigen specificity is unknown. The source of the sample is a study of T cells in Graves' hyperthyroidism and ophthalmopathy. With 0 bases removed from V and 1 base from J, the gap between germline ends came to 15 bases. Germline loops: CDR1 MNHEY, CDR2 SVGAGI. The length of the CDR3 is 17 residues. Diagnostic assessment was based on clinical symptoms, serum thyroxine and TRAb, thyroid ultrasound and orbital computed tomography. From approximately 9.3 ml of fresh peripheral blood, PBMCs were isolated. Study findings and constraints: Ophthalmopathy was separated from stable hyperthyroidism by a 13 V-J model. Among thyroid clonotypes expanded above 0.001, most also appeared in blood.

Using RNA transcripts as the source, TCR beta CDR3 regions were amplified. Primed by the HTBI set, a first-round RT-PCR was run on the TCR CDR3. TCRdb independently ran MiXCR on the multiplex PCR reads; one entry per CDR3 protein. The sample lists 450,000 to 650,000 distinct CDR3 sequences, 15% to 20% occurring once. Sequencing used blood. This chain uses TRBV6-5 with TRBJ1-2, with D perhaps TRBD1 (5 bases). The receptor comes from a woman aged 18-29 years with Graves' ophthalmopathy. The chain's CDR3 is CASSYSGPDDNNYGYTF. The CDR3 coding sequence is TGTGCCAGCAGTTACTCGGGGCCGGATGACAATAACTATGGCTACACCTTC.